The sequence of this TCR beta chain was determined in a study of T cell clonality in common variable immunodeficiency. The length of the CDR3 is 17 residues. Germline trimming cut 7 bases from V and 3 bases from J; bases unmatched to any gene: 14. Germline V CDR1 and CDR2: LNHDA, SQIVND (reference sequence). This clone was counted a few times. Its antigen remains unknown. The CDR3 end is not reached by the read, which stops 3 residues before it; the germline J gene fills it in. Findings and caveats of the study: Reportedly, TCR beta sequences from common variable immunodeficiency showed fewer deletions and N-nucleotide insertions. Authors noted CVID clonality's cause needs subpopulation repertoire sequencing. Compared with healthy controls, CVID subjects showed increased TCRbeta clonality, mostly in about a third. Patient heterogeneity in the CVID cohort limited correlations between repertoire features and clinical complications.

TCRdb keeps only in-frame clones here, not all; method: immunoSEQ multiplex PCR. The sample contains tens of thousands of clones, none of them singletons. Replacement immunoglobulin had been given to every CVID subject for at least one year. The chain links TRBV19 to TRBJ2-1; 8 bases are a match to TRBD2. The sample comprised peripheral blood mononuclear cells. The receptor's source is a human donor with common variable immunodeficiency. CDR3 DNA (partial): TGTGCCAGTAACGCTCCGTCGGTAGCGGGGCGCTACAATGAG. Encoded protein: CASNAPSVAGRYNE. The full-length CDR3 reads as CASNAPSVAGRYNEQFF.